This TCR beta chain was recovered during a study of technical replicates of blood from a few donors. V gave up 7 bases and J gave up 2 bases; unmatched junction bases: 7. Germline CDR1 reads MNHEY; CDR2 reads SVGAGI. This CDR3 is built from 14 residues. Profiling relied on immunoSEQ multiplex PCR, and the TCRdb table lists in-frame clones only, not all of them. Seen here are just under 85,000 clones, roughly nine tenths observed once, and the top ten hold about 0.23%. The chain is built from TRBV6-5 and TRBJ2-7; 8 bases match TRBD2. The sequence was obtained from a human donor in good health. Material: T cells isolated from PBMCs. DNA for the CDR3: TGTGCCAGCACAGTAACTAGCGGAACCTACGAGCAGTACTTC. Protein sequence: CASTVTSGTYEQYF.